This TCR beta chain was sequenced during a study of Ad26.COV2.S vaccination and SARS-CoV-2 variants. Study-wide context: Each vaccinee took Ad26.COV2.S intramuscularly, once or twice 56 days apart.

TCRdb's table, derived via immunoSEQ multiplex PCR, lists solely in-frame clones and lacks some. This table holds about 410,000 clones, 92% found once. This CDR3 has 13 amino acids. Germline values: CDR1 GTSNPN, CDR2 SVGIG (reference sequence). The V end was cut by 4 bases, the J end by 4 bases, with 13 bases between. Specified treatment: approximately 18 received Ad26.COV2.S at low or high dose, single or two shots; about 5 received placebo; per-sample allocation not given. Material that was analyzed had been drawn on day 63 after the first vaccine or placebo injection. An adult of 18-55 years in Boston served as donor.

Source: peripheral blood, taken in a trial of Ad26.COV2.S vaccine versus placebo. The V gene is TRBV30, the J gene TRBJ1-2; a possible D gene is TRBD1 (5 bases). The source is a person aged 18-60 years who received the Ad26.COV2.S COVID-19 vaccine or a placebo. The CDR3 sequence is CAWISQRGYGYTF. As DNA, the CDR3 is TGTGCCTGGATCAGTCAGAGGGGCTATGGCTACACCTTC.